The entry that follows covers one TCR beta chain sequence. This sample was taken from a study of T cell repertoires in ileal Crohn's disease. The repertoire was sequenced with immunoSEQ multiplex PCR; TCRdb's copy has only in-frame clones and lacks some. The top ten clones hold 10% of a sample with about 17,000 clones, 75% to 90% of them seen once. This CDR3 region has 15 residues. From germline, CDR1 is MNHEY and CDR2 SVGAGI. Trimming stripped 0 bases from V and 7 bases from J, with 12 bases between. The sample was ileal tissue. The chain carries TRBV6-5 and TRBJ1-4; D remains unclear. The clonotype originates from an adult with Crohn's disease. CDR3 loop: CASSYSAPYGEKLFF. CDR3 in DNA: TGTGCCAGCAGTTACTCAGCACCCTATGGTGAAAAACTGTTTTTT.